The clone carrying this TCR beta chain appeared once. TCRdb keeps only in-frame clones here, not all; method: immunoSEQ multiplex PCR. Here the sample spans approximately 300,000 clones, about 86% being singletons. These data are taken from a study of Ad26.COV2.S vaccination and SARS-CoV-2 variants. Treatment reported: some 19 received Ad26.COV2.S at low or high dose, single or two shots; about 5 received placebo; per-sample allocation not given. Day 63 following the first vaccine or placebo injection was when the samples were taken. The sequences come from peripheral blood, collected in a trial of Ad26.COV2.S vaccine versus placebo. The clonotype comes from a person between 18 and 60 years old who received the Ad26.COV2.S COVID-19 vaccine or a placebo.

CDR3 sequence reads: CASGLSPGQGISAEAFF. CDR3 bases: TGTGCTAGTGGTTTGTCACCGGGACAGGGAATTAGTGCTGAAGCTTTCTTT. The chain joins TRBV12-5 to TRBJ1-1; the match to TRBD1 covers 9 bases. Germline CDR1 is LGHNT and CDR2 is FRNRAP. This CDR3 is built from 17 residues. V lost 2 bases and J lost 6; bases outside the gene matches: 13.